This T cell receptor beta chain was retrieved from a study of post-analysis software for immune sequencing data (dated by TCRdb to the mid-2010s). About the full investigation: Disease courses on record covered relapsing-remitting, secondary progressive and progressive-relapsing multiple sclerosis, though some patients had no subtype annotation. The patient repertoires were compared against about a dozen previously published healthy control repertoires obtained from donors aged about 6 to 26 years. A subset of samples was prepared in parallel using single-end sample barcoding, then pooled and co-amplified after Illumina adapter ligation.

Results the study describes overall, beyond this receptor: Compared with controls, multiple sclerosis patients had significantly lower normalized Chao1 diversity, a finding suggesting substantial peripheral T-cell clonal expansion. Patients showed significantly higher frequencies than controls for five TRBV segments, among them TRBV5-6, TRBV5-1 and TRBV20-1. The control group was slightly older than the multiple sclerosis patient group. Direct clustering with F measure showed strong co-clustering of samples prepared in the same batch, prompting a batch-effect correction.

To demonstrate the VDJtools post-analysis software, TCR beta repertoires were profiled from the peripheral blood of roughly 14 young patients with multiple sclerosis. Multiple sclerosis patients were children and adolescents aged about 6 to 16 years. The CDR3 measures 14 amino acids from cysteine to phenylalanine. Here the CDR3 DNA is all that survives: 42 bases in frame from base 1. Sequences SEHNR (CDR1) and FQNEAQ (CDR2) are obtained from the germline V gene (reference sequence). Deletion took 4 bases off V and 4 bases off J, with a span of 13 bases between the germline ends. Worth noting for this clonotype: What this receptor recognizes is not known. Nothing much larger sits one base from this clone, and base qualities are not available.

Library method: PCR. For sequencing, an Illumina HiSeq 2500 was employed. To reduce PCR and sequencing biases, unique molecular identifiers were incorporated into the TCR beta cDNA libraries. Approximately 500,000 cDNA molecules were obtained per 1 to 10 million input T cells, so each molecule approximated one T cell. Patient libraries were prepared and sequenced with the same protocol used for the earlier healthy control dataset. Within a given batch, samples were prepared together, multiplexed and sequenced on the same HiSeq lane. From the authors' description of their analysis: Raw barcoded reads were processed with MIGEC, and single-read molecular identifier groups were discarded before consensus assembly and CDR3 extraction. Clonotype tables were post-analysed with VDJtools, and diversity was normalized by down-sampling all datasets to the smallest sample size. Repertoire overlap clustering matched CDR3 amino acid but not nucleotide sequences to correct batch-related cross-sample contamination. TCRdb trimmed the raw reads at Q25, called clones with MiXCR and kept productive beta chains. One record per CDR3 amino acid sequence lists the most common genes and DNA. These V and J calls are TCRdb output, not the study's own analysis. Within this sample are 380,000 or so distinct CDR3 sequences, with about a third of them counted one time only. Jointly, the top ten make up 13% of the sample.

Sequencing was carried out using blood. The clonotype originates from a girl aged 5 to 17 with multiple sclerosis. The chain joins TRBV7-9 to TRBJ1-1; no D segment can be confidently identified. The CDR3: CASSSPARSTEAFF. The nucleotides are TGTGCCAGCAGCTCCCCCGCGAGGAGCACTGAAGCTTTCTTT.